These 27 T cell receptor beta chains came from one sample sequenced in a study of OX40 agonist ivuxolimab in advanced cancers. TCRdb keeps only in-frame clones here, not all; method: immunoSEQ multiplex PCR. The table lists tens of thousands of clones, approximately 81% of them singletons. The sequencing used CD4+ or CD8+ T cells sorted from blood, collected in a trial of the OX40 agonist ivuxolimab. The receptors derive from an adult with an advanced solid tumor such as melanoma, head and neck, liver or kidney cancer.

The gene calls are TRBV13 and TRBJ2-1, with TRBD2 matching over 9 bases. V shed 0 bases, J shed 15 bases, and the junction held 6 bases outside the gene matches. Looked up from germline, CDR1 is PRHDT and CDR2 is FYEKMQ (reference sequence). The length of the CDR3 is 13 residues. The CDR3 sequence is CASSLGLAGSLFF. The DNA for the CDR3 is TGTGCCAGCAGCTTAGGCCTAGCGGGGTCCCTGTTCTTC.

The chain recombines TRBV18 with TRBJ1-1; D is unclear. The germline V gene encodes CDR1 KGHSH and CDR2 LQKENI. V lost 4 bases and J 0 bases, leaving 9 bases between the germline ends. This CDR3 is built from 14 residues. The CDR3 nucleotides are TGTGCCAGCTCACGTAGGGAAGTGAACACTGAAGCTTTCTTT. It translates to CASSRREVNTEAFF. Supplemented by reference TRBV18 and TRBJ1-1, the full variable domain reads NAGVMQNPRHLVRRRGQEARLRCSPMKGHSHVYWYRQLPEEGLKFMVYLQKENIIDESGMPKERFSAEFPKEGPSILRIQQVVRGDSAAYFCASSRREVNTEAFFGQGTRLTVV.

This chain links TRBV5-4 with TRBJ2-5; no firm D call. With 4 bases removed from V and 4 bases from J, the gap between germline ends came to 17 bases. This CDR3 is built from 15 residues. The germline CDR1 and CDR2 sequences are SGHNT and YYREEE (reference sequence). CDR3 protein: CASSAPNREGETQYF. In nucleotides, the CDR3 is TGTGCCAGCAGCGCTCCTAATAGGGAAGGAGAGACCCAGTACTTC.

J is TRBJ2-1 and V is TRBV6-5; the match to TRBD1 covers 9 bases. Germline values: CDR1 MNHEY, CDR2 SVGAGI. Unmatched junction bases numbered 2, after V lost 0 bases and J lost 2 bases. There are 16 residues in the CDR3. The CDR3 here is CASSYSGTGPYNEQFF. The CDR3 DNA sequence: TGTGCCAGCAGTTACTCCGGGACAGGGCCCTACAATGAGCAGTTCTTC.

J is TRBJ1-1 and V is TRBV10-3; 10 positions agree with TRBD1. The CDR3 contains 15 residues. Unmatched junction bases numbered 0, after V lost 0 bases and J lost 2 bases. The germline gives CDR1 ENHRY, CDR2 SYGVKD. CDR3 region: CAISESTGGNTEAFF. CDR3 coding DNA: TGTGCCATCAGTGAGTCGACAGGGGGCAACACTGAAGCTTTCTTT.

The CDR3 is CSAAERHDDHYF. Written as DNA, the CDR3 is TGCAGCGCTGCTGAGAGACACGACGACCACTACTTC. The V gene is TRBV29-1, the J gene TRBJ2-7; D gene uncertain. The CDR3 has 12 amino acids. CDR1 and CDR2 from the germline V gene are SQVTM and ANQGSEA. The V and J ends lost 7 bases and 13 bases respectively, with 23 bases between them.

This chain connects TRBV5-6 to TRBJ1-1; a weak D match, TRBD1 (5 bases). Trimming removed 1 base from V and 7 bases from J, with 14 bases in between. CDR1 and CDR2 (germline): SGHDT, YYEEEE. This CDR3 spans 14 amino acids. CDR3 in DNA: TGTGCCAGCAGCTTGTTGGCAGGGACGGGTGAAGCTTTCTTT. Its protein is CASSLLAGTGEAFF.

This chain connects TRBV18 to TRBJ2-3; D unclear. Trimming pared 1 base from V and 3 bases from J, leaving 8 bases between. CDR1 and CDR2 from the germline V gene are KGHSH and LQKENI. The CDR3 has 14 amino acids. CDR3 sequence reads: CASSPRAQTDTQYF. In nucleotides, the CDR3 is TGTGCCAGCTCACCACGGGCCCAAACAGATACGCAGTATTTT. Variable domain in full (rest from reference TRBV18 and TRBJ2-3): NAGVMQNPRHLVRRRGQEARLRCSPMKGHSHVYWYRQLPEEGLKFMVYLQKENIIDESGMPKERFSAEFPKEGPSILRIQQVVRGDSAAYFCASSPRAQTDTQYFGPGTRLTVL.

V is TRBV5-4 and J is TRBJ2-3, with 14 bases lining up with TRBD2. Germline CDR1 is SGHNT and CDR2 is YYREEE (reference sequence). CDR3 length: 16 residues. The V and J ends lost 4 bases and 6 bases, in that order; junction bases with no gene match: 7. In DNA, the CDR3 is TGTGCCAGCAGCCTGGGACTAGCGGGGGCACAGGATACGCAGTATTTT. Protein product: CASSLGLAGAQDTQYF. Based on the CDR3 plus reference TRBV5-4 and TRBJ2-3, the full variable domain is ETGVTQSPTHLIKTRGQQVTLRCSSQSGHNTVSWYQQALGQGPQFIFQYYREEENGRGNFPPRFSGLQFPNYSSELNVNALELDDSALYLCASSLGLAGAQDTQYFGPGTRLTVL.

This clone occurred once. This chain connects TRBV28 to TRBJ2-5, with D possibly called TRBD1 or TRBD2 (5 bases each). There are 13 residues in the CDR3. Germline lookup yields CDR1 MDHEN and CDR2 SYDVKM. Trimming took 6 bases from V and 2 from J, leaving 10 bases between them. The CDR3, as DNA: TGTGCCAGCAGCCTTGGGGGTCAAGAGACCCAGTACTTC. Its protein product is CASSLGGQETQYF.

V usage is TRBV28 and J usage is TRBJ1-1; D remains ambiguous. Trimming shortened V by 7 bases and J by 1 base, and 19 bases separated the two germline ends. Germline V gene sequence: CDR1 MDHEN, CDR2 SYDVKM. The CDR3 length is 16 residues. CDR3 DNA: TGTGCCAGCACACCAGTCACCGGCGGGAAGAACACTGAAGCTTTCTTT. This gives the protein CASTPVTGGKNTEAFF.

This clone was counted between two and nine times. The CDR3 DNA follows: TGTGCCAGCAGTGAGGGGGCCTACGAGCAGTACTTC. Protein product: CASSEGAYEQYF. This rearrangement joins TRBV6-1 to TRBJ2-7; D tentatively fits TRBD1 or TRBD2 (5 bases each). CDR3 length: 12 residues. The V end lost 3 bases, the J end lost 2 bases, and 5 bases lay between the germline ends. Germline V CDR1 and CDR2: MNHNS, SASEGT.

CDR3 in DNA: TGTGCCAGCAGTTCCTCGATGTGGGGACGCTACGAGCAGTACTTC. The encoded protein is CASSSSMWGRYEQYF. This rearrangement joins TRBV6-6 to TRBJ2-7; possibly TRBD1 or TRBD2 for D (5 bases each). Between the trimmed V and J ends, which lost 4 bases and 3 bases, there was a span of 16 bases. Germline V CDR1 and CDR2: MNHNY, SVGAGI (reference sequence). CDR3 length: 15 residues.

The CDR3 loop reads CASSLLGMVRGEQFF. The CDR3 DNA reads as TGCGCCAGCAGCTTGTTGGGCATGGTGAGGGGTGAGCAGTTCTTC. The chain combines TRBV5-1 with TRBJ2-1; D might be TRBD1 or TRBD2, each matching 5 bases. Trimming left V 1 base short and J 9 bases short, with 17 bases between. This CDR3 comprises 15 residues. Germline CDR1 reads SGHRS; CDR2 reads YFSETQ. Full variable domain (outside the CDR3, taken from reference TRBV5-1 and TRBJ2-1): KAGVTQTPRYLIKTRGQQVTLSCSPISGHRSVSWYQQTPGQGLQFLFEYFSETQRNKGNFPGRFSGRQFSNSRSEMNVSTLELGDSALYLCASSLLGMVRGEQFFGPGTRLTVL.

This clone was seen a single time. The chain combines TRBV5-1 with TRBJ1-1; no clear D gene. CDR1 and CDR2 from the germline V gene are SGHRS and YFSETQ. Deletions cut 4 bases from V and 4 bases from J, with 8 bases between. The length of the CDR3 is 12 residues. CDR3 amino acids: CASSNTGTEAFF. For the CDR3, the DNA is TGCGCCAGCAGCAACACCGGCACTGAAGCTTTCTTT. Supplemented by reference TRBV5-1 and TRBJ1-1, the full variable domain reads KAGVTQTPRYLIKTRGQQVTLSCSPISGHRSVSWYQQTPGQGLQFLFEYFSETQRNKGNFPGRFSGRQFSNSRSEMNVSTLELGDSALYLCASSNTGTEAFFGQGTRLTVV.

The genes are TRBV11-3 and TRBJ2-7; D is unresolved. The CDR3 is 13 residues long. Deletions cut 1 base from V and 2 bases from J, with 6 bases between. Germline V gives CDR1 SGHNT, CDR2 YENEEA. The CDR3 DNA is TGTGCCAGCAGCTTAGGGGGAACCTACGAGCAGTACTTC. It translates to CASSLGGTYEQYF.

The chain links TRBV7-2 to TRBJ2-7, with D perhaps being TRBD1 or TRBD2 (5 bases each). This CDR3 is 14 amino acids long. Trimming removed 4 bases at V and 6 bases at J, with 16 bases between. In germline, CDR1 is SGHTA, CDR2 FQGNSA. DNA of the CDR3: TGTGCCAGCAGCTCGGGACCCGTATACGCCGAGCAGTACTTC. Its translation: CASSSGPVYAEQYF. Full variable domain (missing parts from reference TRBV7-2 and TRBJ2-7): GAGVSQSPSNKVTEKGKDVELRCDPISGHTALYWYRQSLGQGLEFLIYFQGNSAPDKSGLPSDRFSAERTGGSVSTLTIQRTQQEDSAVYLCASSSGPVYAEQYFGPGTRLTVT.

The chain carries TRBV2 and TRBJ2-1, with TRBD2 as a possible D gene (7 bases). The CDR3 loop spans 18 amino acids. Germline CDR1 SNHLY, CDR2 FYNNEI. V lost 6 bases and J lost 4, with 25 bases in between. For the CDR3, the DNA is TGTGCCAGCAGGGACACGACAGGTAGCGGGTGGGGTTACAATGAGCAGTTCTTC. This gives the protein CASRDTTGSGWGYNEQFF. The variable domain in full, with the rest retrieved from reference TRBV2 and TRBJ2-1, is EPEVTQTPSHQVTQMGQEVILRCVPISNHLYFYWYRQILGQKVEFLVSFYNNEISEKSEIFDDQFSVERPDGSNFTLKIRSTKLEDSAMYFCASRDTTGSGWGYNEQFFGPGTRLTVL.

The chain couples TRBV27 to TRBJ2-1; 9 positions match TRBD2. Germline values: CDR1 MNHEY, CDR2 SMNVEV (reference sequence). Trimming took 6 bases from V and 5 from J; bases not matched to a gene: 8. The CDR3 is 15 amino acids. The CDR3, as DNA: TGTGCCAGCAGGCCCCGACTAGCGGTAAACAATGAGCAGTTCTTC. This translates into CASRPRLAVNNEQFF.

The chain recombines TRBV9 with TRBJ1-2; D uncertain. Germline loops: CDR1 SGDLS, CDR2 YYNGEE. CDR3 length: 12 residues. The V end was cut by 0 bases, the J end by 6 bases, with 6 bases between. CDR3: CASSVGGDGYTF. CDR3 in DNA: TGTGCCAGCAGCGTAGGCGGGGATGGCTACACCTTC. Drawing the rest from reference TRBV9 and TRBJ1-2, the complete variable domain is DSGVTQTPKHLITATGQRVTLRCSPRSGDLSVYWYQQSLDQGLQFLIQYYNGEERAKGNILERFSAQQFPDLHSELNLSSLELGDSALYFCASSVGGDGYTFGSGTRLTVV.

The chain is built from TRBV4-3 and TRBJ2-6; no clear D. There are 16 residues in the CDR3. Trimming left V 5 bases short and J 2 bases short, with 13 bases between. Germline lookup yields CDR1 LGHNA and CDR2 YSLEER. The CDR3 loop is CASSARPTPGANVLTF. The CDR3 DNA reads as TGCGCCAGCAGCGCCCGCCCTACGCCTGGGGCCAACGTCCTGACTTTC.

The V call is TRBV6-5, the J call TRBJ2-3, with D possibly being TRBD2 (5 bases). The CDR3 is made up of 11 amino acids. Germline assignment: CDR1 MNHEY and CDR2 SVGAGI. The chain's CDR3 is CGILASDTQYF. The DNA of the CDR3 is TGTGGGATTCTAGCAAGTGATACGCAGTATTTT.

The rearrangement links TRBV29-1 to TRBJ1-2, with TRBD1 as a possible D gene (6 bases). This CDR3 region has 14 residues. Deletions cut 7 bases from V and 6 bases from J, with 21 bases between. Germline V gene lookup returns CDR1 SQVTM and CDR2 ANQGSEA. The CDR3 bases are TGCAGCGCCGCTCGGAGGGGGGGCTACGATGGCTACACCTTC. Its protein product is CSAARRGGYDGYTF. The full variable domain, with the rest looked up from reference TRBV29-1 and TRBJ1-2, is SAVISQKPSRDICQRGTSLTIQCQVDSQVTMMFWYRQQPGQSLTLIATANQGSEATYESGFVIDKFPISRPNLTFSTLTVSNMSPEDSSIYLCSAARRGGYDGYTFGSGTRLTVV.

The chain couples TRBV7-9 to TRBJ1-4; TRBD1 agrees at 8 bases. The CDR3 extends over 15 amino acids. The germline gives CDR1 SEHNR, CDR2 FQNEAQ (reference sequence). The junction had 7 bases not matched to a gene; V was cut back by 4 bases and J by 6 bases. CDR3 nucleotides: TGTGCCAGCAGCTGGACAGGGAAGGCGGATGAAAAACTGTTTTTT. Translated, it gives CASSWTGKADEKLFF.

This chain connects TRBV6-1 to TRBJ1-5, with D hard to call. This CDR3 has 15 residues. The V gene's germline CDR1 is MNHNS and CDR2 SASEGT. Trimming left V 1 base short and J 6 bases short, with 13 bases between. CDR3 nucleotides: TGTGCCAGCAGTGAAGTCAGGTCTAACTTTCAGCCCCAGCATTTT. Translated: CASSEVRSNFQPQHF.

The chain joins TRBV18 to TRBJ2-5, with 7 nucleotides matching TRBD1. With 4 bases clipped from V and 5 bases from J, the junction kept 4 bases outside the gene matches. From germline, CDR1 is KGHSH and CDR2 LQKENI. The CDR3 sequence is 13 residues long. The CDR3 nucleotides read TGTGCCAGCTCACTGACAGGGTCCGAGACCCAGTACTTC. Its translation: CASSLTGSETQYF.

V gene TRBV10-2 combines with J gene TRBJ2-3; 7 nucleotides line up with TRBD2. The CDR3 loop spans 16 amino acids. The trim removed 1 base at V and 1 base at J, leaving 5 bases unmatched. CDR1 is WSHSY, CDR2 SAAADI, per germline. CDR3 loop: CASSEWRLAGTDTQYF. The CDR3 nucleotides read TGCGCCAGCAGTGAGTGGAGACTAGCAGGCACAGATACGCAGTATTTT.